The clone carrying this T cell receptor (beta chain) was recorded at least ten times. Its specificity is not known. This specimen belongs to a study of T cell repertoires in cytomegalovirus infection. In the study overall: Matching HLA type and CMV infection were both indicated by public TCR beta signatures. Study findings and constraints: Totalled public TCR beta family frequency picked out people who carried CMV plus the relevant HLA.

V gave up 4 bases and J gave up 4 bases, with 11 bases separating them. The CDR3 loop spans 13 amino acids. Germline values: CDR1 SGDLS, CDR2 YYNGEE. TCRdb independently ran MiXCR on the reads; one entry per CDR3 protein. The sample lists 97,000 or so distinct CDR3 sequences, 15% to 20% seen once, with 8% in the top ten. Material: PBMCs. This sequence joins TRBV9 and TRBJ2-5; D call uncertain. This sequence was found in a human donor in good health (CMV status not recorded). Some clones in this sample may be carry-over from other donors' samples. The CDR3 reads CASSPRPTETQYF. The CDR3, as DNA: TGTGCCAGCAGCCCGAGACCTACAGAGACCCAGTACTTC.